A selection of T cell receptor beta chains follows, all from one sample in a study of blood T cell repertoires in COVID-19. The table came from immunoSEQ multiplex PCR; TCRdb's copy has only in-frame clones and leaves some out. This sample yields roughly 85,000 clones, of which 70% to 90% are seen a single time; about 26% belongs to the top ten. Input material: peripheral blood. The receptors originated from a man in his fifties or sixties with active or convalescent COVID-19. The CDR3 runs from the conserved cysteine through the conserved F or W. D genes are given only for firm matches. Where a row states a size, it is once, few, many or the class of an expanded clone; other rows omit it.

-	14	TRBJ1-5	-	TRBV3-1/TRBV3-2	TGTGCCAGCAGTCGCGGACAGACGAATCAGCCCCAGCATTTT	CASSRGQTNQPQHF
-	12	TRBJ2-7	-	TRBV28	TGTGCCAGCTCCGAACAGGTCTACGAGCAGTACTTC	CASSEQVYEQYF
-	20	TRBJ2-3	TRBD2	TRBV5-8	TGTGCCAGCAGTCGTCCGGGACTAGCGGGGGGTCCAACTAGCACAGATACGCAGTATTTT	CASSRPGLAGGPTSTDTQYF
-	16	TRBJ2-1	-	TRBV27	TGTGCCAGCAGTTTATCCGCTGGGACTTATTCCAATGAGCAGTTCTTC	CASSLSAGTYSNEQFF
-	13	TRBJ1-3	-	TRBV5-1	TGCGCCAGCAGCTGGACAGCTGGAAACACCATATATTTT	CASSWTAGNTIYF
once	13	TRBJ2-1	-	TRBV7-8	TGTGCCAGCGCCGGGGGGCAACACAATGAGCAGTTCTTC	CASAGGQHNEQFF
-	13	TRBJ2-5	-	TRBV12-3/TRBV12-4	TGTGCCAGCAGTCGGGGGTTCCGGGAGACCCAGTACTTC	CASSRGFRETQYF
-	17	TRBJ1-5	-	TRBV30	TGTGCCTGGAGTGCACGAGGTCCGGGGTTACGCAATCAGCCCCAGCATTTT	CAWSARGPGLRNQPQHF
-	16	TRBJ2-7	TRBD1	TRBV28	TGTGCCAGCAGCCTGGACAGGGGGTTAATTATCTACGAGCAGTACTTC	CASSLDRGLIIYEQYF
-	14	TRBJ1-3	-	TRBV6-5	TGTGCCAGCAGTTATCGGGATCCTGGAAACACCATATATTTT	CASSYRDPGNTIYF
-	16	TRBJ2-3	TRBD2	TRBV5-1	TGCGCCAGCAGCTTGGTTCTAGCGGAATCCACAGATACGCAGTATTTT	CASSLVLAESTDTQYF
-	12	TRBJ1-3	-	TRBV2	TGTGCCAGCCAAGAGGTCGGGAACACCATATATTTT	CASQEVGNTIYF
-	14	TRBJ2-1	TRBD1	TRBV5-5	TGTGCCAGCAGCTTGGAGGGACAGGGGTATGAGCAGTTCTTC	CASSLEGQGYEQFF
-	12	TRBJ2-7	-	TRBV6-5	TGTGCCAGCTGGCGGAGCTCCTACGAGCAGTACTTC	CASWRSSYEQYF
-	15	TRBJ1-3	-	TRBV4-3	TGCGCCAGCAGCCAAGATCTGGCGGGGAGGAACACCATATATTTT	CASSQDLAGRNTIYF
-	16	TRBJ2-5	-	TRBV27	TGTGCCAGCAGCTTAAAGAGGATAGTACGTTCGGAGACCCAGTACTTC	CASSLKRIVRSETQYF
-	14	TRBJ2-2	-	TRBV5-1	TGCGCCAGCAGCTTGGGCGGCGAGGCCGGGGAGCTGTTTTTT	CASSLGGEAGELFF
-	16	TRBJ2-1	-	TRBV19	TGTGCCAGTAGTCACCCCGGGAAAGGGCCCTACAATGAGCAGTTCTTC	CASSHPGKGPYNEQFF
-	15	TRBJ1-2	-	TRBV6-6	TGTGCCACTTGCGGGACGTCACAATGGGACTATGGCTACACCTTC	CATCGTSQWDYGYTF
few	15	TRBJ1-2	-	TRBV29-1	TGCAGCGCCTCCGGGACATGGGCCTCTAACTATGGCTACACCTTC	CSASGTWASNYGYTF
-	13	TRBJ2-7	TRBD1	TRBV3-1/TRBV3-2	TGTGCCAGCAGTAGACAGGGGGGATACGAGCAGTACTTC	CASSRQGGYEQYF
once	12	TRBJ2-4	TRBD1	TRBV27	TGTGCCAGCCGGGACAGGGAAAACATTCAGTACTTC	CASRDRENIQYF
-	14	TRBJ2-5	TRBD2	TRBV28	TGTGCCAGCAGGGGACTAGCGCCCCGGGAGACCCAGTACTTC	CASRGLAPRETQYF
-	19	TRBJ2-5	TRBD2	TRBV18	TGTGCCAGCTCACCTATTAGGTCTGCTAGCGGGAGCCAACAAGAGACCCAGTACTTC	CASSPIRSASGSQQETQYF
-	20	TRBJ1-4	TRBD1	TRBV29-1	TGCAGCGTTGAATTCTCATCACAGGGGGGAATGGCCCGCCCCGGAGAAAAACTGTTTTTT	CSVEFSSQGGMARPGEKLFF
-	16	TRBJ2-3	-	TRBV7-2	TGTGCCAGCAGCTTAGGGGGGGGCCTTGGCACAGATACGCAGTATTTT	CASSLGGGLGTDTQYF
once	10	TRBJ1-2	-	TRBV20-1	TGCAGTGCTAGAGGTAGTGGCTACACCTTC	CSARGSGYTF
once	13	TRBJ2-3	-	TRBV6-5	TGTGCCGTCACGAGGGCGAACACAGATACGCAGTATTTT	CAVTRANTDTQYF
-	17	TRBJ2-7	TRBD1	TRBV5-1	TGCGCCAGCAGCTTGGTCTCCGGGACAGCCAGCTCCTACGAGCAGTACTTC	CASSLVSGTASSYEQYF
-	16	TRBJ1-2	-	TRBV15	TGTGCCACCAGCAGAGATACGTTGCCGAAGAGGGCTGGCTACACCTTC	CATSRDTLPKRAGYTF
-	14	TRBJ1-5	TRBD1	TRBV18	TGTGCCAGCTCGCGTGACAGGGGTCATCAGCCCCAGCATTTT	CASSRDRGHQPQHF
once	14	TRBJ1-1	-	TRBV3-1/TRBV3-2	TGTGCCAGCAGCAGGGACTCCAGACGCACTGAAGCTTTCTTT	CASSRDSRRTEAFF
-	13	TRBJ2-7	-	TRBV7-9	TGTGCCAGCAGCTTATACAGTACCTACGAGCAGTACTTC	CASSLYSTYEQYF
-	15	TRBJ1-1	-	TRBV5-4	TGTGCCAGCAGCTTGGGACAAGGGGTTCGAACTGAAGCTTTCTTT	CASSLGQGVRTEAFF
few	16	TRBJ1-5	TRBD1	TRBV7-9	TGTGCCAGCAGCCTCGGACAGGTAGAAGGCAATCAGCCCCAGCATTTT	CASSLGQVEGNQPQHF
-	16	TRBJ2-3	TRBD2	TRBV10-3	TGTGCCATCAGTGAGGGGACTAGCGGGGACACAGATACGCAGTATTTT	CAISEGTSGDTDTQYF
-	16	TRBJ2-2	-	TRBV2	TGTGCCAGCAATTCCCCTGGCCTAAGCGGGACCGGGGAGCTGTTTTTT	CASNSPGLSGTGELFF
-	15	TRBJ2-1	-	TRBV3-1/TRBV3-2	TGTGCCAGCAGCCAAGTCATGGCTAGCTGGGATGAGCAGTTCTTC	CASSQVMASWDEQFF
-	15	TRBJ2-5	-	TRBV24-1	TGTGCCACCAGTGATTTGACAGGGTTAGGAGAGACCCAGTACTTC	CATSDLTGLGETQYF
few	17	TRBJ2-6	TRBD1	TRBV30	TGTGCCTGGATCCGGGGCAGGGGGCAGGGAGGGGCCAACGTCCTGACTTTC	CAWIRGRGQGGANVLTF
-	16	TRBJ1-2	-	TRBV21-1	TGTGCCAGCAGCAAAAATCGTACCGGGACAGGGGATGGCTACACCTTC	CASSKNRTGTGDGYTF
-	13	TRBJ1-1	TRBD1	TRBV19	TGTGCCAGTAGTATGATTGGACAGGGGAAAGCTTTCTTT	CASSMIGQGKAFF
-	12	TRBJ2-7	-	TRBV30	TGTGCCTGGAGTGTACTAGACTACGAGCAGTACTTC	CAWSVLDYEQYF
-	14	TRBJ2-1	-	TRBV15	TGTGCCACCAGCCGGCCCGGGGGTTACAATGAGCAGTTCTTC	CATSRPGGYNEQFF
-	15	TRBJ1-3	-	TRBV29-1	TGCAGCGTTGGTTCCCGGGGTGGGAGAGGAAACACCATATATTTT	CSVGSRGGRGNTIYF
-	14	TRBJ1-4	TRBD1	TRBV29-1	TGCAGCGTTGATCTGGGACGGACAGGTGAAAAACTGTTTTTT	CSVDLGRTGEKLFF
-	16	TRBJ2-7	TRBD2	TRBV5-5	TGTGCCAGCAGCTTGCTAGCGGGGGGAACACAGGGCGAGCAGTACTTC	CASSLLAGGTQGEQYF
-	17	TRBJ2-7	-	TRBV4-2	TGTGCCAGCAGCCAAGATGTGGTACAGGTTTTTACCTACGAGCAGTACTTC	CASSQDVVQVFTYEQYF
-	14	TRBJ2-7	-	TRBV30	TGTGCCTGGGGGAGGGGGCAGGGACACTACGAGCAGTACTTC	CAWGRGQGHYEQYF
-	15	TRBJ2-2	-	TRBV28	TGTGCCAGTAGGCCTCTCCAGGGGAACACCGGGGAGCTGTTTTTT	CASRPLQGNTGELFF
-	13	TRBJ2-7	-	TRBV12-3/TRBV12-4	TGTGCCAGCAGGTACGGACAGCTTATGCAGCAGTACTTC	CASRYGQLMQQYF